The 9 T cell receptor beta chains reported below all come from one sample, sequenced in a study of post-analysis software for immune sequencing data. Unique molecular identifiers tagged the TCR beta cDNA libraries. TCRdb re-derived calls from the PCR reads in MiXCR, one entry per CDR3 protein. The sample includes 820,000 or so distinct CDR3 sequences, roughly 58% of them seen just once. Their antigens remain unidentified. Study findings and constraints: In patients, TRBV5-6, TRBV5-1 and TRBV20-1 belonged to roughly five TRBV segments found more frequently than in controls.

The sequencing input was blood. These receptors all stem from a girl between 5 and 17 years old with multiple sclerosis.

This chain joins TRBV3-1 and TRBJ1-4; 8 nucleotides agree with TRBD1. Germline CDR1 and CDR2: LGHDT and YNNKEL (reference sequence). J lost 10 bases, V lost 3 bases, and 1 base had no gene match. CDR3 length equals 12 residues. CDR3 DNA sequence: TGTGCCAGCAGCCAGGGGACAGGAAAACTGTTTTTT. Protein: CASSQGTGKLFF.

CDR3 coding DNA: TGTGCCAGCAGCTTAGTTTCTAGCGGAAGCTCCTACGAGCAGTACTTC. Translated: CASSLVSSGSSYEQYF. The chain couples TRBV7-9 to TRBJ2-7; 7 nucleotides agree with TRBD2. Germline V lookup: CDR1 SEHNR, CDR2 FQNEAQ (reference sequence). V trimming: 1 base; J trimming: 0 bases; junction bases outside the gene matches: 6. CDR3 size: 16 residues.

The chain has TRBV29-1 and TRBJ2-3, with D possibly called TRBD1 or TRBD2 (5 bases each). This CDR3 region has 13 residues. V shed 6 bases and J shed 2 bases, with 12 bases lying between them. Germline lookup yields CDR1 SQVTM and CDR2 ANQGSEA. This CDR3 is CSVRMGVTDTQYF. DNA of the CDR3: TGCAGCGTCAGGATGGGGGTCACAGATACGCAGTATTTT.

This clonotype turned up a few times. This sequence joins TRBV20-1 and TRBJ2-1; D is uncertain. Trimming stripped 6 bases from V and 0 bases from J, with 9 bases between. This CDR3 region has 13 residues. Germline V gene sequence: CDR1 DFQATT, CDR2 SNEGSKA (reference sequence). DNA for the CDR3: TGCAGTGCGTTCATCAGCTCCTACAATGAGCAGTTCTTC. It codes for CSAFISSYNEQFF.

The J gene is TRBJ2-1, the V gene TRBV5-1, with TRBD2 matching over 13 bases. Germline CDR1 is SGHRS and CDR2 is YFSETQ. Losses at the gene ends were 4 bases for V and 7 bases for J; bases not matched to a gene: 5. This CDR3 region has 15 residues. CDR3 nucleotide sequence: TGCGCCAGCAGCGAGGGGACTAGCGGGGCTAATGAGCAGTTCTTC. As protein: CASSEGTSGANEQFF.

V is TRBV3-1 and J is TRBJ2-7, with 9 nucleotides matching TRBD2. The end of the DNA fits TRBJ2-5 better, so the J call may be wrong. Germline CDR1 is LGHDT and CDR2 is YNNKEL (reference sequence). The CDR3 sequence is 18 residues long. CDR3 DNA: TGTGCCAGCAGCCAAGATCGTCTGGCTAGCGGGGTTGGAGAGACCCAGTACTTC. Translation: CASSQDRLASGVGETQYF.

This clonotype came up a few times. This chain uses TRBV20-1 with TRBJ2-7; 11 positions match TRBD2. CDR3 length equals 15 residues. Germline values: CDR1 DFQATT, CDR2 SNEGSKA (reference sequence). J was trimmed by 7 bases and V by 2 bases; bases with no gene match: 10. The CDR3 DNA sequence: TGCAGTGCTAGACTAGCGGGAGGACCCCCGAGGGAGCAGTACTTC. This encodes CSARLAGGPPREQYF.

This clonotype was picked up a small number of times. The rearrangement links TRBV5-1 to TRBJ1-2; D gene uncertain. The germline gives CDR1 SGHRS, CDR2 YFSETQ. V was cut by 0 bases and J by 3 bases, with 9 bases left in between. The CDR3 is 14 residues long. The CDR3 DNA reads TGCGCCAGCAGCTTGGACTTATCGGACTATGGCTACACCTTC. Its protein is CASSLDLSDYGYTF.

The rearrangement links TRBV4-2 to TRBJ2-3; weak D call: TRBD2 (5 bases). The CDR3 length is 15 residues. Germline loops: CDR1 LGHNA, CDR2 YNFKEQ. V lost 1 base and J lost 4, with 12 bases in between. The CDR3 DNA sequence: TGTGCCAGCAGCCAAGGCGCTAGCTTTGCAGATACGCAGTATTTT. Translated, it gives CASSQGASFADTQYF.